The 22 T cell receptor beta chains in this list originate from one sample, sequenced in a study of shared T cell receptors in the human thymus. Data came from immunoSEQ multiplex PCR; TCRdb stores just in-frame clones and leaves some out. Of 500,000 to 850,000 clones detected, approximately 87% appear once; the ten largest clones hold about 0.0094%. This sample was also put to use in a study of human thymus T cells.

The sequencing sample was made of thymocytes. These TCRs come from a boy younger than two with a congenital heart defect.

J is TRBJ1-1 and V is TRBV7-9, with D unresolved. This CDR3 has 12 amino acids. Germline assignment: CDR1 SEHNR and CDR2 FQNEAQ (reference sequence). V shed 7 bases and J shed 1 base, with 7 bases lying between them. This CDR3 is CASTKRNTEAFF. CDR3 DNA sequence: TGTGCCAGCACCAAGAGGAACACTGAAGCTTTCTTT. The full variable domain, rest sourced from reference TRBV7-9 and TRBJ1-1, is DTGVSQNPRHKITKRGQNVTFRCDPISEHNRLYWYRQTLGQGPEFLTYFQNEAQLEKSRLLSDRFSAERPKGSFSTLEIQRTEQGDSAMYLCASTKRNTEAFFGQGTRLTVV.

Written as DNA, the CDR3 is TGTGCCAGCAGTGAAGCACCGGACAGGGGGCGAATTACATATGGCTACACCTTC. It codes for CASSEAPDRGRITYGYTF. J is TRBJ1-2 and V is TRBV6-1; TRBD1 agrees at 11 bases. With V trimmed by 0 bases and J by 5 bases, 11 bases remained unmatched. In germline, CDR1 is MNHNS, CDR2 SASEGT. The CDR3 has 18 residues.

V is TRBV9 and J is TRBJ2-5, with TRBD2 matching 16 bases. CDR1 and CDR2 (germline): SGDLS, YYNGEE. CDR3 size: 20 residues. Losses at the gene ends were 3 bases for V and 4 bases for J; bases not matched to a gene: 15. This CDR3 reads CASSGPNSGTSGGARETQYF. As DNA, the CDR3 is TGTGCCAGCAGCGGACCGAACTCCGGGACTAGCGGGGGGGCAAGAGAGACCCAGTACTTC.

V usage is TRBV7-2 and J usage is TRBJ1-5; D is unresolved. CDR3 length: 13 residues. Germline lookup yields CDR1 SGHTA and CDR2 FQGNSA. Trimming took 1 base from V and 3 from J, leaving 4 bases between them. CDR3: CASSLVNNQPQHF. DNA for the CDR3: TGTGCCAGCAGCTTAGTCAACAATCAGCCCCAGCATTTT.

The chain couples TRBV7-7 to TRBJ2-1; 7 nucleotides match TRBD2. CDR1 SSHAT and CDR2 FNYEAQ come from the germline V gene (reference sequence). The V gene end was trimmed by 5 bases and the J gene end by 4 bases; junction bases not matched to a gene: 8. The CDR3 covers 15 residues. Here the CDR3 DNA reads TGTGCCAGCAGCGAATCATCCGGGGGGTACAATGAGCAGTTCTTC. It yields the protein CASSESSGGYNEQFF.

CDR3 DNA: TGCGCCAGCAGTTCCCCTGACAGGGGGCGTAATAATTCCGAGCAGTACTTC. Its protein is CASSSPDRGRNNSEQYF. The rearrangement uses TRBV5-1 and TRBJ2-7; TRBD1 matches 10 bases. Germline trimming cut 5 bases from V and 6 bases from J; bases unmatched to any gene: 17. CDR3 length equals 17 residues. Per the germline V gene, CDR1 is SGHRS and CDR2 is YFSETQ.

The chain links TRBV29-1 to TRBJ2-7; 9 nucleotides agree with TRBD1. The CDR3 has 11 residues. The germline V gene has CDR1 SQVTM and CDR2 ANQGSEA. Unmatched junction bases numbered 1, after V lost 4 bases and J lost 6 bases. The CDR3 protein is CSVGTGVEQYF. CDR3 sequence (DNA): TGCAGCGTTGGGACAGGGGTCGAGCAGTACTTC.

The chain joins TRBV7-6 to TRBJ2-5; D might be TRBD1 (5 bases). Trimming shortened V by 4 bases and J by 2 bases, and 11 bases separated the two germline ends. Looked up from germline, CDR1 is SGHVS and CDR2 is FNYEAQ. This CDR3 has 14 residues. The CDR3 is CASSCRGPQETQYF. The CDR3 DNA follows: TGTGCCAGCAGCTGTAGGGGTCCGCAAGAGACCCAGTACTTC.

This chain connects TRBV4-1 to TRBJ1-5; D may be TRBD1 (6 bases). Trimming took off 0 bases at V and 1 base at J, with 19 bases between the two ends. The germline V gene has CDR1 MGHRA and CDR2 YSYEKL. The CDR3 loop spans 19 amino acids. The CDR3 DNA follows: TGCGCCAGCAGCCAAGATTTCCGAGACAGGCGCGCGAGCAATCAGCCCCAGCATTTT. It codes for CASSQDFRDRRASNQPQHF.

This chain links TRBV4-1 with TRBJ1-2, with 7 bases that match TRBD1. The CDR3 has 16 residues. CDR1 and CDR2 (germline): MGHRA, YSYEKL. Germline trimming cut 2 bases from V and 5 bases from J; bases unmatched to any gene: 11. CDR3 loop: CASSQPWTGELYGYTF. The CDR3 DNA sequence: TGCGCCAGCAGCCAACCTTGGACAGGAGAACTGTATGGCTACACCTTC.

V and J are TRBV28 and TRBJ2-7, with 9 bases lining up with TRBD1. Germline V gene lookup returns CDR1 MDHEN and CDR2 SYDVKM. J lost 4 bases, V lost 8 bases, and 9 bases had no gene match. CDR3 length equals 14 residues. The CDR3: CASGTGTGWYEQYF. The DNA of the CDR3 is TGTGCCAGCGGGACCGGGACAGGGTGGTACGAGCAGTACTTC.

For this clone: One end of the junction does not line up with germline, which may come from a read error. The gene calls are TRBV29-1 and TRBJ2-7, with 8 bases lining up with TRBD2. Germline CDR1 reads SQVTM; CDR2 reads ANQGSEA. CDR3 size: 16 residues. CDR3 in amino acids: CNVEDVVAGTPYEQYF. In DNA form, the CDR3 reads TGCAACGTTGAAGATGTCGTAGCGGGGACCCCCTACGAGCAGTACTTC.

The chain recombines TRBV28 with TRBJ2-1, with TRBD2 identical over 7 bases. CDR1 and CDR2 (germline): MDHEN, SYDVKM. The CDR3 has 15 residues. The ends lost 3 bases at V and 7 bases at J; junction bases unmatched: 9. The CDR3 DNA follows: TGTGCCAGCAGTTTTGGAGGGAGGGTTGGGAATGAGCAGTTCTTC. It translates to CASSFGGRVGNEQFF.

The chain joins TRBV28 to TRBJ2-7; D might be TRBD1 (6 bases). CDR1 MDHEN and CDR2 SYDVKM come from the germline V gene. The CDR3 has 14 residues. With 3 bases removed from V and 2 bases from J, the gap between germline ends came to 11 bases. CDR3 in amino acids: CASSFRRGPYEQYF. The CDR3 nucleotides are TGTGCCAGCAGTTTTCGCAGGGGACCCTACGAGCAGTACTTC.

The chain employs TRBV27 and TRBJ1-2, with 7 bases aligning to TRBD1. Trimming cost V 6 bases and J 3 bases; bases outside gene matches: 7. Germline V CDR1 and CDR2: MNHEY, SMNVEV (reference sequence). The CDR3 consists of 14 residues. The CDR3 loop reads CASRRRGEDYGYTF. CDR3 coding DNA: TGTGCCAGCAGGCGCAGGGGGGAGGACTATGGCTACACCTTC.

This clone was seen a single time. The CDR3 DNA is TGTGCCAGCAGCTCTATACAGGGGTTGGATGAAAAACTGTTTTTT. Protein product: CASSSIQGLDEKLFF. This sequence joins TRBV27 and TRBJ1-4; 7 nucleotides align to TRBD1. This CDR3 has 15 amino acids. Germline trimming cut 6 bases from V and 6 bases from J; bases unmatched to any gene: 10. Germline CDR1 reads MNHEY; CDR2 reads SMNVEV (reference sequence).

This chain joins TRBV6-1 and TRBJ1-1; D remains unclear. Trimming removed 4 bases from V and 4 bases from J, with 13 bases in between. The CDR3 sequence is 14 residues long. Germline-derived CDR1 and CDR2 are MNHNS and SASEGT. The CDR3 DNA sequence: TGTGCCAGCAGTGTTATCCCCCCCGGCACTGAAGCTTTCTTT. Translated, it gives CASSVIPPGTEAFF.

This chain uses TRBV6-5 with TRBJ1-5; 7 bases are shared with TRBD1. Trimming at V came to 9 bases and at J to 3 bases, leaving 11 bases not matched to a gene. This CDR3 contains 15 residues. Germline V gene sequence: CDR1 MNHEY, CDR2 SVGAGI. The CDR3 DNA reads TGTGCCAGTAGCCCAAGGACAGGAGTCAATCAGCCCCAGCATTTT. Its protein product is CASSPRTGVNQPQHF.

The chain uses TRBV7-2 and TRBJ1-2, with TRBD1 matching over 7 bases. Germline-derived CDR1 and CDR2 are SGHTA and FQGNSA. The CDR3 has 14 residues. J gave up 9 bases and V 3 bases, and 10 bases lay outside the gene matches. CDR3 nucleotides: TGTGCCAGCAGCTTCCACGGACAGGCTGGAAGCTACACCTTC. Protein product: CASSFHGQAGSYTF. The full variable domain, rest sourced from reference TRBV7-2 and TRBJ1-2, is GAGVSQSPSNKVTEKGKDVELRCDPISGHTALYWYRQSLGQGLEFLIYFQGNSAPDKSGLPSDRFSAERTGGSVSTLTIQRTQQEDSAVYLCASSFHGQAGSYTFGSGTRLTVV.

The chain carries TRBV4-3 and TRBJ2-5; perhaps TRBD1 as D (6 bases). The DNA matches TRBJ2-7 better at its end, which makes the J call doubtful. Germline CDR1 and CDR2: LGHNA and YSLEER. The CDR3 has 12 residues. The CDR3 DNA reads TGCGCCAGCAGCCCCAGGGGTTACGAGCAGTACTTC. Its translation: CASSPRGYEQYF.

Turning to this clone: This sample also contains other DNA sequences that code for the same CDR3. The chain recombines TRBV5-4 with TRBJ1-6, with D uncertain. V was pared by 0 bases and J by 7 bases, with 8 bases between. Germline V gives CDR1 SGHNT, CDR2 YYREEE (reference sequence). The CDR3 totals 14 residues. CDR3 bases: TGTGCCAGCAGCTTGGCAGCGGGCAATTCACCCCTCCACTTT. Translated, it gives CASSLAAGNSPLHF. Full variable domain (rest looked up from reference TRBV5-4 and TRBJ1-6): ETGVTQSPTHLIKTRGQQVTLRCSSQSGHNTVSWYQQALGQGPQFIFQYYREEENGRGNFPPRFSGLQFPNYSSELNVNALELDDSALYLCASSLAAGNSPLHFGNGTRLTVT.

V gene TRBV27 combines with J gene TRBJ2-2; D perhaps matches TRBD2 (6 bases). This CDR3 spans 14 amino acids. Germline CDR1 reads MNHEY; CDR2 reads SMNVEV (reference sequence). Trimming stripped 5 bases from V and 8 bases from J, with 15 bases between. In DNA, the CDR3 is TGTGCCAGCAGTCCCCCAGGAGGGGCAGGGGAGCTGTTTTTT. It translates to CASSPPGGAGELFF.